This T cell receptor (beta chain) was sequenced for a study of cytomegalovirus exposure and HLA in healthy donors (dated by TCRdb to 2015 to 2018). The study in broad terms: In an earlier analysis of about 560 of the donors, 276 Gb of sequence data and roughly 100 million unique TCR beta sequences from about 180 million T cells were reported. Besides the first cohort of around 700 subjects, a separate validation cohort made up of 90 to 150 different subjects was used. HLA typing included class I and class II loci at four-digit resolution. In a later analysis, previously published TCR beta repertoires from more than 500 donors were re-analyzed and high-resolution HLA genotyping was added so that TCR occurrence patterns could be studied. The aim of the study was to test whether cataloging public T cell receptors could identify signatures of past pathogen exposure. Every discovery cohort repertoire had been produced on one sequencing platform. Because of strong linkage in the cohort, a handful of DR-DQ haplotypes were treated as single units for association and clustering. The later analysis used no new phenotypic data to find candidate immune exposures, relying instead on TCR beta sequences and their occurrence across donors. About 280 gigabases of sequencing data and 80 million or so unique TCR sequences were included in an early release covering roughly 700 HLA-typed donors. The number of donors typed differed by locus, with roughly 629-640 for A, B, C, DRB1 and DQB1, 522 for DQA1, about 610 for DPA1, and around 430 for DPB1. The T cell repertoires of roughly 660 subjects were profiled by immunosequencing and related to cytomegalovirus serostatus. To predict cytomegalovirus infection status, the study brought together high-throughput TCR immunosequencing, statistical association of individual TCRs with disease status, and machine learning. Of the roughly 400 genotyped donors, less than 90% were placed in the genetic ancestry cluster associated with self-reported Caucasian donors. Donor age, sex, ethnicity and CMV serostatus were compiled together with the repertoire data. In an earlier analysis of 587 of the donors, high-throughput TCR beta sequencing was used to judge whether each TCR beta V gene segment behaved as functional or pseudogenic. Among under 450 genotyped donors of the cohort, an average of about 240,000 unique TCR beta nucleotide sequences were sequenced per donor, roughly 18% of them non-productive. A later genetic analysis took genome-wide SNP genotypes for about 65% of the 666 donors and used that subset as a discovery cohort. Summary of the overall study and its limitations: A few of the identified cytomegalovirus-associated TCR beta chains were confirmed in vitro to be specific for cytomegalovirus antigens. A further reported finding was that TCR beta sequences accurately predicted the HLA-A and HLA-B alleles for most subjects in the first cohort. The cohort was sequenced for TCR beta chains only, and without alpha or paired-chain data the features that could be detected were limited. Compared with the roughly 700-donor mean, donors in an Asian-associated ancestry cluster had fewer N-insertions in productive TCRs, according to a later genetic analysis. Linkage disequilibrium might explain the correlated functional status among segregating V segments, but an unknown experimental factor could not be excluded. Compared with equally common non-associated chains, HLA-associated TCR beta chains in a later analysis were more clonally expanded and had lower generation probabilities. Because HLA typing was unavailable for some donors at each locus, only the typed subset was used in association tests. The study gave a list of around 170 TCR beta chains associated with cytomegalovirus. Roughly 15 rarely observed V segments, including chromosome 9 orphons, were excluded from the earlier analysis of several hundred of the donors because counts were too low. The authors suggested that the approach could potentially be extended to other disease states and immunological phenotypes. According to a later analysis, TCR association rates differed among HLA loci, with DRB1 alleles showing the most associated TCRs and HLA-C alleles showing the fewest. The classifier was reported to diagnose cytomegalovirus status with high specificity and sensitivity in both the original cohort and the validation cohort. The presence/absence analyses assumed that sequencing depth was roughly uniform across donors, and that assumption may not be true. Broadly in line with IMGT annotations, most TCR beta V segments showed up in productive rearrangements about 87% or about 30% of the time in an earlier analysis of several hundred of the donors. The only immune exposure information available for the cohort was CMV serostatus. Several of the top co-occurrence clusters appeared to be linked to parvovirus B19, influenza, CMV and Epstein-Barr virus, according to a later analysis. Some IMGT-functional V segments, including TRBV6-2 and TRBV6-3, could not be distinguished by the 87-base-pair reads and were therefore excluded. When HLA alleles, especially DR and DQ, strongly co-occurred, attributing TCR associations to individual alleles was difficult. A later analysis associated about 17,000 TCR beta sequences with specific HLA alleles at a false discovery rate of 0.05. A later genetic analysis associated a missense DCLRE1C variant with V-gene and J-gene trimming of TCR beta chains, and an independent cohort replicated the association. According to a later analysis, most CMV-associated TCR beta chains appeared to be HLA-restricted, and the HLA associations seemed to be driven largely by CMV exposure. Most TCR sequences were seen in very few donors, while some public TCRs were found in many individuals. A cluster of highly shared sequence variants was judged likely to be a technical artifact of the sequencing pipeline.

The CDR3 has 15 amino acids, counting the end cysteine and phenylalanine. Of all the DNA, just the CDR3 is kept, 45 bases in frame from base 1. Trimming accounts for 4 bases at V and 7 bases at J, while the number of junction bases matched to no gene is 6. The germline V gene encodes CDR1 LNHDA and CDR2 SQIVND (reference sequence). In regard to this clone: There is no known antigen for this receptor. Base qualities are not recorded, but no much larger clone differs from it by a single base.

The cohort was made up of about 610 healthy bone marrow donors. At the time of sampling, all cohort members were nominally healthy, though unrecorded immune exposures were likely present. The donor was CMV seronegative and was included in the group of a few hundred seronegative cohort members. Every donor gave a peripheral blood sample, and the peripheral blood mononuclear cells from that sample were used for TCR beta sequencing. The Qiagen DNeasy Blood Extraction Kit was used to extract genomic DNA from the blood cell samples. Receptors were amplified or captured by the immunoSEQ multiplex PCR assay. For the multiplex PCR, a mixture combining 60 forward primers for TCR Vbeta segments and 13 reverse primers for TCR Jbeta segments was used. Amplification of the CDR3 region of rearranged TCR beta genes was performed with a multiplex PCR assay on genomic DNA. On the Illumina HiSeq System, the amplified TCR beta libraries were sequenced as 87-base-pair reads. In the original analysis: In a later analysis, approximately 74 million unique TCR beta chains were counted across the roughly 610 repertoires, and roughly 9.9 million of these chains were shared by at least two donors. Raw reads were error-corrected and collapsed into unique sequences by a nearest-neighbor algorithm in which closely related sequences were merged to remove PCR and sequencing errors. Alignment of CDR3 sequences to IMGT reference sequences was used to assign V, D and J gene segments. Each retained sequence needed at least a six-nucleotide match to both a V gene segment and a J gene segment. A rearrangement counted as productive if the CDR3 had no stop codons and remained in frame with V and J, and every other rearrangement counted as non-productive. CDR3 was defined by IMGT convention, running from the second conserved V-encoded cysteine to the conserved J-encoded phenylalanine. Sequences without an unambiguous match to a single V gene segment were excluded from the earlier analysis of a few hundred of the donors. In an earlier analysis of 587 of the donors, a V segment was called functional when productive rearrangements were above 56.7%, and segregating when the standard deviation between donors exceeded 5%. To diagnose cytomegalovirus status from the catalog of TCR beta chain sequences, a statistical classification framework was built. In a later analysis, V and J genes were assigned by comparing TCR nucleotide sequences against IMGT/GENE-DB human TR gene sequences. A later analysis assigned CDR3 sequences and most-parsimonious VDJ recombination scenarios with the TCRdist pipeline. In a later analysis, each TCR beta chain was defined by its CDR3 amino acid sequence together with its V-gene family, and reads lacking a unique V-gene family were excluded. As a way to deal with suspected cross-contamination and a sequencing artifact, a later analysis dropped more than 500 nucleotide sequences that were highly shared and had low generation probability. For each public chain, a later analysis derived a clonal expansion index from normalized ranks of inferred template counts within each repertoire. In a later analysis, generation probabilities were computed using a VDJ recombination model fitted to out-of-frame rearrangements, and the results were checked against IGoR. In a later analysis, hypergeometric tests were used to score TCR-TCR, TCR-HLA and TCR-CMV co-occurrence, with a repertoire-size bias correction applied to TCR pairs. A later analysis estimated false discovery rates by permuting HLA or CMV assignments 20 times. In a later analysis, co-occurring TCRs were grouped using DBSCAN, with TCRdist sequence similarity added in when clustering inside HLA-allele-positive subsets. Repertoires with fewer than 30,000 or more than 120,000 public chains, plus five repertoires with anomalous nucleotide sharing, were excluded from co-occurrence clustering. TCRdb mirrors the immuneACCESS table, restricted to in-frame sequences. Some clones are absent from its copies; in checked studies, under half trace to an unresolved V gene, and the reason for the others is unknown. V, J and clone size are those of that table, while D and trimming were read from the DNA. This sample lists 110,000 to 150,000 clones; roughly 80% were detected once. The top ten clonotypes cover about 1.7% of the sample.

The chain links TRBV19 with TRBJ2-2, and TRBD1 aligns with 10 junction nucleotides. The receptor's source is a female donor in good health and CMV-seronegative. Specimen: PBMCs. The CDR3 here reads CASSTGQGGGGELFF. The DNA sequence is given as TGTGCCAGTAGTACCGGACAGGGGGGAGGCGGGGAGCTGTTTTTT.